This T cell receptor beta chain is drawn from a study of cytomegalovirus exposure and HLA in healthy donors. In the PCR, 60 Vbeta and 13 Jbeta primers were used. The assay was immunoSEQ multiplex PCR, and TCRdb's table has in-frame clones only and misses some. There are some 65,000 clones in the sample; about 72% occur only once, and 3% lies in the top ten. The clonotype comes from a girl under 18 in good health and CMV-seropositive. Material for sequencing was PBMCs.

For the CDR3, the DNA is TGTGCCAGCAGGGTCCCTAGGCGGAGTGGCTCCTACAATGAGCAGTTCTTC. It codes for CASRVPRRSGSYNEQFF. This chain uses TRBV2 with TRBJ2-1, with D unclear. Germline V gene data show CDR1 as SNHLY and CDR2 as FYNNEI. This CDR3 comprises 17 residues. The germline V and J ends were trimmed by 6 bases and 0 bases, with 18 bases remaining between them.